This T cell receptor beta chain was sequenced during a study of blood T cell repertoires in COVID-19 (TCRdb year 2020). A note on the overall study: Samples from collaborators originated in the United States, Italy and Spain and spanned both the acute and convalescent phases of COVID-19. A de-identified subject ID, COVID-19 status, age in years and sex were almost always included in the sample metadata. Subjects who had been exposed to COVID-19, were actively infected with it, or had recovered from it provided the deeply sampled blood TCRbeta repertoires that made up the dataset. The samples were drawn from two sources: the first 160 participants of the ongoing ImmuneRACE study, and about 1,300 subjects contributed by 6 global collaborators. The material from the prospective study consisted of cDNA or gDNA derived from T cells, B-cell-depleted T cells, or PBMCs. Where available, HLA class I and class II types were obtained from metadata supplied by the sample provider rather than from assay-based typing. The repertoires were released in a freely available public database meant as a resource for research on the immune response to SARS-CoV-2.

About this clone: Its antigen target is currently unknown. The sample holds no much larger clone one base away, and base qualities are not on file.

What the research found in general, with its limitations: Clinical and demographic metadata were provided uncurated, with the amount varying by source and participant.

TCRbeta CDR3 regions were amplified from genomic DNA using the immunoSEQ Assay, a bias-controlled multiplex PCR. As for how the authors treated the data: The number of nucleated cells in each sample was estimated by amplification of reference gene primers within the assay. Sequence reads were collapsed and filtered to measure the absolute abundance of every unique TCRbeta CDR3 rearrangement. For each sample, productive Simpson clonality was calculated as the square root of Simpson's diversity index across productive rearrangements. The source is immuneACCESS, and TCRdb retained only in-frame sequences with V and J called. Part of the clones is not carried over; for the studies checked, unresolved V genes explain less than half of this, and the remainder is unexplained. The DNA was the basis for D and trimming; V, J and clone size are from that table. In all, the sample holds 80,000 or so clones, and approximately 85% of those were seen once. The ten largest clonotypes hold roughly 9.3% of the sample.

Taken from the germline V gene, the CDR1 and CDR2 loops are SGHTA and FQGNSA. A distance of 15 bases separates the germline ends of V and J, which lose 5 bases and 4 bases respectively. Including the terminal cysteine and phenylalanine, the CDR3 comprises 16 residues. The DNA shown is the 48-base CDR3, in frame from base 1. In Seattle, one collaborating source enrolled patients while the infection was active and tracked those patients longitudinally over the course of disease. The collaborating institutions used their own protocols to collect whole blood in K2EDTA tubes. For TCRbeta analysis, collaborator samples were shipped as frozen whole blood, as isolated PBMCs, or as DNA extracted from either sample type.

The chain is encoded by TRBV7-2 joined to TRBJ2-6, with the D gene uncertain. The source is a man aged 45 to 65 with COVID-19, enrolled during active disease. Sequences were obtained from peripheral blood. The CDR3 region: CASSPRRVSGANVLTF. The DNA sequence is TGTGCCAGCAGCCCGAGACGGGTGTCCGGGGCCAACGTCCTGACTTTC.